The T cell receptor beta chain described here comes from a study of T-cell reconstitution after alpha-beta-depleted transplantation in children. Construction of the TCRbeta library involved unique molecular identifiers. TCRdb analysed the PCR reads with MiXCR anew, one entry per CDR3 protein. This table holds around 380,000 distinct CDR3 sequences, around 9.9% found once. V was pared by 0 bases and J by 4 bases, with 9 bases between. The CDR3 loop spans 15 amino acids. This TCR derives from a human donor who donated a stem cell graft to a child with acute myeloid leukemia. The chain has TRBV12-3 or TRBV12-4 and TRBJ2-2; D may correspond to TRBD1 or TRBD2 (5 bases each). The source material was PBMCs from the stem cell graft donor, sampled from the stem cell graft. CDR3 nucleotides: TGTGCCAGCAGTTTAGCCTTAGGGACCACCGGGGAGCTGTTTTTT. It codes for CASSLALGTTGELFF.